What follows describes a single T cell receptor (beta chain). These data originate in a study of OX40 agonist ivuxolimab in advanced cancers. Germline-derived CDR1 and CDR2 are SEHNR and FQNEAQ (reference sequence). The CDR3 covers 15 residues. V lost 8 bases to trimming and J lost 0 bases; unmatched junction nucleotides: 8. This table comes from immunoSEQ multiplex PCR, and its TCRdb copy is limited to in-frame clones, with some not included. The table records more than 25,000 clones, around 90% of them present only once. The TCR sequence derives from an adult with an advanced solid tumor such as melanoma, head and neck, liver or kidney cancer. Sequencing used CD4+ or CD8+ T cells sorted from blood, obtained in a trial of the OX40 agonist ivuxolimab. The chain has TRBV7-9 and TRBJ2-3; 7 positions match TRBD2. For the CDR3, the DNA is TGTGCCAGCGCGGGGGAGGAGCCTAGCACAGATACGCAGTATTTT. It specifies CASAGEEPSTDTQYF.